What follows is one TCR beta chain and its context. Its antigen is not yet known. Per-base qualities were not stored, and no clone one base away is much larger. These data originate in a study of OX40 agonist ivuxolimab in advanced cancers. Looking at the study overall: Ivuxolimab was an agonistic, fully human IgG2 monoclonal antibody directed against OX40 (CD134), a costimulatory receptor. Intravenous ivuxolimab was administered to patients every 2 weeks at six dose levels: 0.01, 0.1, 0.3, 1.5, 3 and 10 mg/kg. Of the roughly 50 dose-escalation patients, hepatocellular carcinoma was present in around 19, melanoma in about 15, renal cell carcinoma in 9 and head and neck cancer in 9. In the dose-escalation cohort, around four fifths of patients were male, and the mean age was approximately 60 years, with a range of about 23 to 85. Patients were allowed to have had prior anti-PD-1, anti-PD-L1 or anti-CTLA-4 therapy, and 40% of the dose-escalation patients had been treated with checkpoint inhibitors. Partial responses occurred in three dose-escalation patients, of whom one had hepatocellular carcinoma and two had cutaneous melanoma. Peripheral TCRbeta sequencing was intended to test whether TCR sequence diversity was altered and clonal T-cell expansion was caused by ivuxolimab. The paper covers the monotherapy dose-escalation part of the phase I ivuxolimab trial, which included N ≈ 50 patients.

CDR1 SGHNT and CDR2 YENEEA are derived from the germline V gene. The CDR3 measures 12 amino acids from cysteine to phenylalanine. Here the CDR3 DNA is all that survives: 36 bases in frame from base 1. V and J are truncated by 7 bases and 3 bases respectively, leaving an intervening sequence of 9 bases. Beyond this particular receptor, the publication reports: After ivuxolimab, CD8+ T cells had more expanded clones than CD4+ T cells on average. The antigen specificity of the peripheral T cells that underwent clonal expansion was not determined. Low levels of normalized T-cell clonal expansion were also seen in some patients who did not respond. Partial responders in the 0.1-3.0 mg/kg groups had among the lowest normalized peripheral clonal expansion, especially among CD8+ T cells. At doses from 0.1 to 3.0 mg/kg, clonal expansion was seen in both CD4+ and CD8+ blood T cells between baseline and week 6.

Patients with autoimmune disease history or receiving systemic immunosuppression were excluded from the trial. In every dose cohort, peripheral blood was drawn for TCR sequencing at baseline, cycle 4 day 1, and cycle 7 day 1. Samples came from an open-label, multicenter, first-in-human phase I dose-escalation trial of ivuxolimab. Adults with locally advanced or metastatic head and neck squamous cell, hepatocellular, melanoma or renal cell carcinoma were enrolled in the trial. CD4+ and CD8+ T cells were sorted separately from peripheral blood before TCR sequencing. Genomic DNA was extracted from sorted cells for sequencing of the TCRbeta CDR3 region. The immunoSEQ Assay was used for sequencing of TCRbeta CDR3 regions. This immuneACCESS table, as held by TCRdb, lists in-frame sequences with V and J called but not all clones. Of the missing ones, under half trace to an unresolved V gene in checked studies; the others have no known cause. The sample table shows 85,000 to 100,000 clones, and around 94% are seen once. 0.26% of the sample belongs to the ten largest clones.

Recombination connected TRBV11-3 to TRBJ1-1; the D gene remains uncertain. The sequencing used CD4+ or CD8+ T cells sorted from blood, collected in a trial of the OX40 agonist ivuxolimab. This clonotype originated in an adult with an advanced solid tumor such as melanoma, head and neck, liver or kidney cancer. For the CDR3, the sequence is CASNEGYTEAFF. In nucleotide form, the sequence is TGTGCCAGCAACGAAGGGTACACTGAAGCTTTCTTT.